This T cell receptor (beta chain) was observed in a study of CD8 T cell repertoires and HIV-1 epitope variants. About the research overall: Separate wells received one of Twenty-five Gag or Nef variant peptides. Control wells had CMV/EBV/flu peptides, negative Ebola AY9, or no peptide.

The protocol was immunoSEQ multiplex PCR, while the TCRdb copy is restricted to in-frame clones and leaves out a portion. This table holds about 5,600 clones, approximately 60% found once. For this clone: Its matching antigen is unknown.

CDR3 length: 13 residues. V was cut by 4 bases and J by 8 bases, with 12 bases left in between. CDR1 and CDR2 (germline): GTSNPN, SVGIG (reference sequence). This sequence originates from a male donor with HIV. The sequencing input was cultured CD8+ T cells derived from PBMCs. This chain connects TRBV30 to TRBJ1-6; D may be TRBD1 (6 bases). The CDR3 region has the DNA TGTGCCTGGACCACAGGGTTGGATTCACCCCTCCACTTT. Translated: CAWTTGLDSPLHF.